This is a list of T cell receptor beta chains from one sample in a study of control samples from healthy donors and cancer patients. Using immunoSEQ multiplex PCR, the repertoire was profiled, and TCRdb retains in-frame clones only, with some absent. The sample contains more than 70,000 clones, more than 85% of which appear only once. Sample: blood. These receptors all come from a woman aged 30 to 39 in good health. Both conserved end residues are part of each CDR3. D genes are given only for firm matches. Only part of the rows carry a size: once, few, many, or a class if the clone is expanded.

TRBJ1-2,-,TRBV6-5,-,TGTGCCAGCAGTTACGATATTGGGGGGGAGGTCTATGGCTACACCTTC,CASSYDIGGEVYGYTF
TRBJ2-2,-,TRBV5-1,-,TGCGCCAGCAGCTCCTATGGAGGAACCAACACCGGGGAGCTGTTTTTT,CASSSYGGTNTGELFF
TRBJ1-4,-,TRBV3-1/TRBV3-2,TRBD1,TGTGCCAGCAGCCTGCGACAGGGAGGGAATGAAAAACTGTTTTTT,CASSLRQGGNEKLFF
TRBJ1-1,-,TRBV18,-,TGTGCCAGCTCACCACCGACGGGGAAGAACACTGAAGCTTTCTTT,CASSPPTGKNTEAFF
TRBJ2-3,once,TRBV1,-,TGCACCAGCAGCCATCGGGGAGGCCTGGACGGGTCCACAGATACGCAGTATTTT,CTSSHRGGLDGSTDTQYF
TRBJ2-3,once,TRBV20-1,-,TGCAGCGCCGGGGGAGATACGCAGTATTTT,CSAGGDTQYF
TRBJ2-3,-,TRBV5-1,-,TGCGCCAGCAGCCAATCACAGGAGGCAGATACGCAGTATTTT,CASSQSQEADTQYF
TRBJ1-5,-,TRBV24-1,-,TGTGCCACCAGTGATTTCAGCAGGGCTCAGCCCCAGCATTTT,CATSDFSRAQPQHF
TRBJ2-7,few,TRBV5-4,TRBD1,TGTGCCAGCAGCTTGGAAGGGACAGGGGTTTACGAGCAGTACTTC,CASSLEGTGVYEQYF
TRBJ2-4,-,TRBV5-1,-,TGCGCCAGCAGCGGCGGAGGTCACATTCAGTACTTC,CASSGGGHIQYF
TRBJ2-7,-,TRBV10-3,-,TGTGCCATTTCGGCGGGGTCCTACGAGCAGTACTTC,CAISAGSYEQYF
TRBJ2-7,-,TRBV18,-,TGTGCCAGCTCACCCCTTTGGCCTGGGGGCTACGAGCAGTACTTC,CASSPLWPGGYEQYF
TRBJ2-3,-,TRBV6-5,-,TGTGCCAGCAAGAGGAGGGCGTACAGCACAGATACGCAGTATTTT,CASKRRAYSTDTQYF
TRBJ2-2,-,TRBV18,-,TGTGCCAGCTCCCAACTGCAGTACACCGGGGAGCTGTTTTTT,CASSQLQYTGELFF
TRBJ2-7,-,TRBV6-4,-,TGTGCCAGCAGTGCGATGCAGGGTTCCGAGCAGTACTTC,CASSAMQGSEQYF
TRBJ1-5,-,TRBV5-8,-,TGTGCCAGCAGCCCTGGACAGTTTCAGCCCCAGCATTTT,CASSPGQFQPQHF
TRBJ1-2,-,TRBV7-8,-,TGTGCCAGCAGCACCGACAATAACTATGGCTACACCTTC,CASSTDNNYGYTF
TRBJ1-1,-,TRBV12-3/TRBV12-4,-,TGTGCCAGCAGTGGGGACACTGAAGCTTTCTTT,CASSGDTEAFF
TRBJ2-4,-,TRBV11-3,-,TGTGCCAGCAGCCGCTCCAACTCTGGGGGACATATTAACATTCAGTACTTC,CASSRSNSGGHINIQYF
TRBJ1-5,-,TRBV5-6,-,TGTGCCAGCAGCTGGGGTGGTGGTCAGCCCCAGCATTTT,CASSWGGGQPQHF
TRBJ2-7,once,TRBV4-1,-,TGCGCCAGCAGCCATCCCGGGGAAAACTACGAGCAGTACTTC,CASSHPGENYEQYF
TRBJ1-2,-,TRBV5-5,-,TGTGCCAGCAGCTTGGTGGGGATGCGGGCCCTTAATGGCTACACCTTC,CASSLVGMRALNGYTF
TRBJ2-3,-,TRBV9,-,TGTGCCAGCAGCGTGTTCGATACGCAGTATTTT,CASSVFDTQYF
TRBJ1-1,-,TRBV7-3,-,TGTGCCAGCAGCCTGCAGGGTGGGGACACTGAAGCTTTCTTT,CASSLQGGDTEAFF
TRBJ1-1,once,TRBV25-1,-,TGTGCCAGCAGTGGTCGGGGGAGGACCGGTGAAGCTTTCTTT,CASSGRGRTGEAFF
TRBJ2-5,-,TRBV27,-,TGTGCCAGCAGTTCCCAGATAGGAAGGGAGACCCAGTACTTC,CASSSQIGRETQYF
TRBJ2-1,once,TRBV7-2,TRBD2,TGTGCCAGCACCGAACTCTGGCGGGGGGGCGGGGAGCAGTTCTTC,CASTELWRGGGEQFF
TRBJ1-6,-,TRBV27,TRBD1,TGTGCCAGCAGGTGGACAGGGACTCTTTCACCCCTCCACTTT,CASRWTGTLSPLHF
TRBJ1-6,-,TRBV2,-,TGTGCCAGCAGTGGGGGACCAGCCCTCCACTTT,CASSGGPALHF
TRBJ1-2,once,TRBV30,-,TGTGCCTGGGGAGGGAGGGGCCCCTCGGCGTATGGCTACACCTTC,CAWGGRGPSAYGYTF
TRBJ2-3,-,TRBV7-9,TRBD1,TGTGCCAGCAGCACAGGGGGCCTGACAGATACGCAGTATTTT,CASSTGGLTDTQYF
TRBJ1-5,-,TRBV29-1,-,TGCAGCGTGGATGGGGGGCCCAATCAGCCCCAGCATTTT,CSVDGGPNQPQHF
TRBJ2-2,-,TRBV7-8,-,TGTGCCAGCAGCTTAGGCAATCTTCACACCGGGGAGCTGTTTTTT,CASSLGNLHTGELFF
TRBJ2-1,-,TRBV19,TRBD2,TGTGCCAGTAGTATAGATGATGCGGGGGATTACAATGAGCAGTTCTTC,CASSIDDAGDYNEQFF
TRBJ1-2,-,TRBV5-1,-,TGCGCCAGCAGTCCAGAACCAGGGAGGTATGGCTACACCTTC,CASSPEPGRYGYTF
TRBJ2-7,-,TRBV15,TRBD1,TGTGCCACCAGCAGAGAACGACAGGGGGCCTACGAGCAGTACTTC,CATSRERQGAYEQYF
TRBJ1-6,-,TRBV5-1,-,TGCGCCAGCAGCTTAGCGGGGCGAAGCTCCTATAATTCACCCCTCCACTTT,CASSLAGRSSYNSPLHF
TRBJ1-1,-,TRBV11-3,TRBD1,TGTGCCAGCAGCTCGGCCCGGACAGGGCCAGCTTTCTTT,CASSSARTGPAFF
TRBJ2-2,-,TRBV7-2,-,TGTGCCAGCAGCTTCGACAGGAACACCGGGGAGCTGTTTTTT,CASSFDRNTGELFF
TRBJ2-7,-,TRBV14,-,TGTGCCAGCAGCCAGTGGCATGAGCAGTACTTC,CASSQWHEQYF
TRBJ2-7,-,TRBV3-1/TRBV3-2,TRBD2,TGTGCCAGCAGCCAAGGGACTAGCGGTCCTTACGAGCAGTACTTC,CASSQGTSGPYEQYF
TRBJ2-5,-,TRBV28,TRBD2,TGTGCCAGCAGCCTAGCGGGGGGGCCATCAGAGACCCAGTACTTC,CASSLAGGPSETQYF
TRBJ1-1,-,TRBV10-2,-,TGCGCCAGCCACCCGGGTCGGCAGGGACCTTCGAACACTGAAGCTTTCTTT,CASHPGRQGPSNTEAFF
TRBJ2-4,-,TRBV19,TRBD2,TGTGCCAGTAGTCAGCGGGGCGAGGTAAAAAACATTCAGTACTTC,CASSQRGEVKNIQYF
TRBJ2-7,-,TRBV6-5,TRBD2,TGTGCCAGCAGTTCGGCGGGGGGAGGGACCTACGAGCAGTACTTC,CASSSAGGGTYEQYF
TRBJ1-1,-,TRBV5-1,-,TGCGCCAGCAGCCCCGGGGGCCGGATTGGAGCTTTCTTT,CASSPGGRIGAFF
TRBJ2-5,-,TRBV5-4,-,TGTGCCAGCAGCTCGCCCTCGGGTAGGGGGGTCGGTTCAGAGACCCAGTACTTC,CASSSPSGRGVGSETQYF
TRBJ2-3,-,TRBV5-1,-,TGCGCCAGCAGCGTCTTCCGGGACGGAGACACAGATACGCAGTATTTT,CASSVFRDGDTDTQYF
TRBJ2-7,-,TRBV5-1,-,TGCGCCAGCAGCGGTGTGAACTCCTACGAGCAGTACTTC,CASSGVNSYEQYF
TRBJ1-1,-,TRBV9,TRBD1,TGTGCCAGCAGCGTTTCGGACAGGGGATCGACTGAAGCTTTCTTT,CASSVSDRGSTEAFF
TRBJ1-1,once,TRBV4-1,TRBD1,TGCGCCAGCAGCCCCGGAGACAGGGGGCGAGGGAACACTGAAGCTTTCTTT,CASSPGDRGRGNTEAFF